This TCR beta chain is drawn from a study of blood T cell repertoires in COVID-19. On the study more broadly: PBMCs, B-cell-depleted T cells, or T cells were the source of the cDNA or gDNA that made up the material.

Germline trimming cut 0 bases from V and 2 bases from J; bases unmatched to any gene: 9. The CDR3 consists of 18 residues. The germline gives CDR1 LNHNV, CDR2 YYDKDF (reference sequence). Per the study methods: By means of reference gene primer amplification, nucleated cell counts were estimated. The repertoire was sequenced with immunoSEQ multiplex PCR; TCRdb's copy has only in-frame clones and lacks some. That table is the source of V, J and clone size, and D and trimming were worked out from the DNA. The table shows 150,000 to 200,000 clones, with about 85% occurring only once. The sample comprised peripheral blood. The chain uses TRBV15 and TRBJ2-7; the match to TRBD2 covers 11 bases. This receptor was obtained from an elderly woman with acute or convalescent COVID-19. Written as DNA, the CDR3 is TGTGCCACCAGCAGAGATATTCCGGGACTAGCGGCAGCCTACGAGCAGTACTTC. Its protein is CATSRDIPGLAAAYEQYF.